This T cell receptor (beta chain) was documented in a study of Ad26.COV2.S vaccination and SARS-CoV-2 variants. General study findings and limits: Vaccine recipients showed a spike-specific TCR breadth that was higher than in placebo recipients.

V was shortened by 2 bases and J by 6 bases, with 11 bases between the two germline ends. Per the germline V gene, CDR1 is ENHRY and CDR2 is SYGVKD. This CDR3 contains 14 residues. Assay used: immunoSEQ multiplex PCR; TCRdb lists only in-frame clones, some missing. The table lists about 480,000 clones, about 83% of them singletons. Comments on this clone: Its antigen remains unidentified.

As to treatment: roughly 18 received Ad26.COV2.S at low or high dose, single or two shots; about 5 received placebo; per-sample allocation not given. Repertoires come from day 63 after the first vaccine or placebo injection. Adults aged 18-55 years in Boston included the donor. The rearrangement uses TRBV10-3 and TRBJ2-1, with D possibly being TRBD1 (6 bases). The TCR comes from a person between 18 and 65 years old who received the Ad26.COV2.S COVID-19 vaccine or a placebo. The material sequenced was peripheral blood, taken in a trial of Ad26.COV2.S vaccine versus placebo. CDR3 loop: CAISETGGVNEQFF. The CDR3 nucleotides are TGTGCCATCAGTGAGACTGGGGGCGTCAATGAGCAGTTCTTC.